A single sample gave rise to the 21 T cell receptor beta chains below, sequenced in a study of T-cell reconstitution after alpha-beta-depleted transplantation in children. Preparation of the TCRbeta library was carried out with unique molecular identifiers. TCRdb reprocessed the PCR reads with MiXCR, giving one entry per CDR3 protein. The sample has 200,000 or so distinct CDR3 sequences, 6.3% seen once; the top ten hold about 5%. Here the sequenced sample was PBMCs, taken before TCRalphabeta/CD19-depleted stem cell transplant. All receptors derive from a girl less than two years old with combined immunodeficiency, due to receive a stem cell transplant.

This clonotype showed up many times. CDR3 sequence reads: CASSPDHTEAFF. CDR3 nucleotide sequence: TGTGCCAGCAGCCCGGACCACACTGAAGCTTTCTTT. The chain uses TRBV28 and TRBJ1-1; no reliable D call. This CDR3 region has 12 residues. CDR1 is MDHEN and CDR2 is SYDVKM in the germline V gene. Trimming took off 6 bases at V and 3 bases at J, with 8 bases between the two ends.

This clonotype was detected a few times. CDR3 nucleotide sequence: TGTGCCAGCAGCCACCCCCGACCCCCAAGCTCCTACAATGAGCAGTTCTTC. Its translation: CASSHPRPPSSYNEQFF. The chain joins TRBV5-6 to TRBJ2-1; no clear D. Germline lookup yields CDR1 SGHDT and CDR2 YYEEEE. Deletions cut 4 bases from V and 0 bases from J, with 17 bases between. This CDR3 spans 17 amino acids.

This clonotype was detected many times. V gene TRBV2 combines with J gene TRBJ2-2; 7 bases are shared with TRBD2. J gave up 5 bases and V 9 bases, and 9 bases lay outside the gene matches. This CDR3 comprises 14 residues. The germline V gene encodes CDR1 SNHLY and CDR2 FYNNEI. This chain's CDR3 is CARTSGVGTGELFF. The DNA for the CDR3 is TGTGCCAGGACGAGCGGGGTAGGAACCGGGGAGCTGTTTTTT.

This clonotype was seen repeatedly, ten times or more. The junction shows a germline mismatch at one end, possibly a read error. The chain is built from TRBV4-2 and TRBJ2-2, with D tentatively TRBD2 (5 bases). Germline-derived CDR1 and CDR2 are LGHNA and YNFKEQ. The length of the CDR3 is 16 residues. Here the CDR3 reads CASSEDYFANTGELFF. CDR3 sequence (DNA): TGTGCCAGCAGCGAAGACTACTTCGCGAACACCGGGGAGCTGTTTTTT.

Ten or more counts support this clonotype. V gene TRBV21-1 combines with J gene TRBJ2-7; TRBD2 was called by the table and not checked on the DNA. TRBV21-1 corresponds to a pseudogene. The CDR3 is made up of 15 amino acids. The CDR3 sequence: CASSPKLADYYEQYF. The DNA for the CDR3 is TGTGCCAGCAGCCCCAAGCTAGCGGACTACTACGAGCAGTACTTC.

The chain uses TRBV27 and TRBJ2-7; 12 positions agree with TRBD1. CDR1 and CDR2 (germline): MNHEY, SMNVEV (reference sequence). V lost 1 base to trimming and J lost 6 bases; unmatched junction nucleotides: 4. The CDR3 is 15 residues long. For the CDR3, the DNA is TGTGCCAGCAGTTTATGGGACAGGGGGCTAGGCGAGCAGTACTTC. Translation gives CASSLWDRGLGEQYF.

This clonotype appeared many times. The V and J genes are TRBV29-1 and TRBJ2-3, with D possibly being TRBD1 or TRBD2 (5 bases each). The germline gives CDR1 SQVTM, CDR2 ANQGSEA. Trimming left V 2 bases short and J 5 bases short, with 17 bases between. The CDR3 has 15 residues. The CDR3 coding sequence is TGCAGCGTTGAATTCTCAGGGAAGGAGGTAGATACGCAGTATTTT. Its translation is CSVEFSGKEVDTQYF.

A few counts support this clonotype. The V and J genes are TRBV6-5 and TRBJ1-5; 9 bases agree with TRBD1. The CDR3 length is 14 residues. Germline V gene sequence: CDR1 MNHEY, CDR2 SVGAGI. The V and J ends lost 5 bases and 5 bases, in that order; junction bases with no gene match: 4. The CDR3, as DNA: TGTGCCAGCAGTCAGGACAGGGGAGATCAGCCCCAGCATTTT. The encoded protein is CASSQDRGDQPQHF.

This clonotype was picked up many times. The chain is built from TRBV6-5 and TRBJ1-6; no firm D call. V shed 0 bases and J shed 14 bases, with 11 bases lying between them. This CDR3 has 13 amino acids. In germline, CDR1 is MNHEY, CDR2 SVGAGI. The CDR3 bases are TGTGCCAGCAGTTACTCGGGTGGGTTGGCCCTCCACTTT. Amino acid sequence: CASSYSGGLALHF.

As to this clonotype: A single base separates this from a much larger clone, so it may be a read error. The CDR3 sequence: CIASLNPTATNEKLFF. For the CDR3, the DNA is TGCATTGCTAGTTTGAATCCCACAGCAACTAATGAAAAACTGTTTTTT. The rearrangement uses TRBV20-1 and TRBJ1-4; D is undetermined. The CDR3 is made up of 16 amino acids. In germline, CDR1 is DFQATT, CDR2 SNEGSKA (reference sequence).

The CDR3 loop is CASTLGASTTDTQYF. CDR3 DNA: TGTGCCAGCACCCTTGGGGCGTCCACTACAGATACGCAGTATTTT. The chain combines TRBV12-3 or TRBV12-4 with TRBJ2-3, with a tentative D call TRBD1 (5 bases). The CDR3 has 15 residues. V lost 7 bases and J 3 bases, leaving 17 bases between the germline ends.

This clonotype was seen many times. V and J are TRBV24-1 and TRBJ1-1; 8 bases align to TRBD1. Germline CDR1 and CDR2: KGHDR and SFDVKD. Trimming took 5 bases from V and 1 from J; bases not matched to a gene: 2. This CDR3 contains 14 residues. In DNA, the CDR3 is TGTGCCACCAGTGGGGGACAGGCGAACACTGAAGCTTTCTTT. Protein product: CATSGGQANTEAFF.

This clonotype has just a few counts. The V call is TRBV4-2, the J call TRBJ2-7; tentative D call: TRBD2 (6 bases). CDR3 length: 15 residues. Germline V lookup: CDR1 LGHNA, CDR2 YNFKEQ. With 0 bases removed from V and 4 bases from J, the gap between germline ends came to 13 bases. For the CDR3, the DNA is TGTGCCAGCAGCCAAGACGGGGGTAGGGCGTACGAGCAGTACTTC. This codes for CASSQDGGRAYEQYF.

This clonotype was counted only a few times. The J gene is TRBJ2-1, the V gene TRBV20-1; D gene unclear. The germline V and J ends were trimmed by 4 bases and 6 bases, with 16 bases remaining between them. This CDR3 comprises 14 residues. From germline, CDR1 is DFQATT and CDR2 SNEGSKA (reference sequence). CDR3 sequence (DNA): TGCAGTGCTATCCCCGAATGGGATTCCAATGAGCAGTTCTTC. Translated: CSAIPEWDSNEQFF.

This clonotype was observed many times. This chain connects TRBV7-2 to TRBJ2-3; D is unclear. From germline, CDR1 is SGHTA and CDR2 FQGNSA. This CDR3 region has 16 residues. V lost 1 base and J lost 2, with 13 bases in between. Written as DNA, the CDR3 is TGTGCCAGCAGCTTAGTGGCTTATCCCTCCACAGATACGCAGTATTTT. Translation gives CASSLVAYPSTDTQYF.

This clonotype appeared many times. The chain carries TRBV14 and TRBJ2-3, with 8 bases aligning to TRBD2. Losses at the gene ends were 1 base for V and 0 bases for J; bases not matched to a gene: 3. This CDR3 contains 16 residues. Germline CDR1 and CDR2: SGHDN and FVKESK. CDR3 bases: TGTGCCAGCAGCCAAGCGGGAGGGCCTAGCACAGATACGCAGTATTTT. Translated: CASSQAGGPSTDTQYF.

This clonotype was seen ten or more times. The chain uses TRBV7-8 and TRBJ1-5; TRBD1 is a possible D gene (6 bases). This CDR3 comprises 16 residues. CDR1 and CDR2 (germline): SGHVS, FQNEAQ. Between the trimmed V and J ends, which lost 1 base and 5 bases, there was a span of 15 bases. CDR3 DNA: TGTGCCAGCAGCTTAGTGGAATGGACAGAATATCAGCCCCAGCATTTT. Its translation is CASSLVEWTEYQPQHF. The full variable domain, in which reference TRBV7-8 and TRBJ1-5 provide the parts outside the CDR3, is GAGVSQSPRYKVAKRGQDVALRCDPISGHVSLFWYQQALGQGPEFLTYFQNEAQLDKSGLPSDRFFAERPEGSVSTLKIQRTQQEDSAVYLCASSLVEWTEYQPQHFGDGTRLSIL.

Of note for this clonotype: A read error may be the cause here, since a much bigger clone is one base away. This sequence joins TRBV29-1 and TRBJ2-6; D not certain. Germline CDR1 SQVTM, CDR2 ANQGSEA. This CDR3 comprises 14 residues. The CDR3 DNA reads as TGCAGCGTTGCCCCTAACTCTGGGGTCAACGTCCTGACTTTC. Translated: CSVAPNSGVNVLTF.

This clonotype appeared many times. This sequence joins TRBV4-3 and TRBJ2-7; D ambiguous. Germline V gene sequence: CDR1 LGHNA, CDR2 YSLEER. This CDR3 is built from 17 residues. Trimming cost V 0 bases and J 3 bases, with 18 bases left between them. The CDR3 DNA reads TGCGCCAGCAGCCAAGAATGGCAGGCAGGACGTGGCTACGAGCAGTACTTC. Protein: CASSQEWQAGRGYEQYF.

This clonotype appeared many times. The CDR3 coding sequence is TGTGCCAGCAGTTTAGCGGGGGGTTTGGACACTGAAGCTTTCTTT. This codes for CASSLAGGLDTEAFF. This rearrangement joins TRBV12-3 or TRBV12-4 to TRBJ1-1, with D possibly TRBD1 on 5 matching bases. The CDR3 length is 15 residues. Trimming left V 0 bases short and J 3 bases short, with 11 bases between.

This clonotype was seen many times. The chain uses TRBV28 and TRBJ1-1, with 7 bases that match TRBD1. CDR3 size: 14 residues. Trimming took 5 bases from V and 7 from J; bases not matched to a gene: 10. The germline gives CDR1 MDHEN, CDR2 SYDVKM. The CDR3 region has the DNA TGTGCCAGCAGTCCGCCGGGTAGGACAGGTGAAGCTTTCTTT. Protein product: CASSPPGRTGEAFF.